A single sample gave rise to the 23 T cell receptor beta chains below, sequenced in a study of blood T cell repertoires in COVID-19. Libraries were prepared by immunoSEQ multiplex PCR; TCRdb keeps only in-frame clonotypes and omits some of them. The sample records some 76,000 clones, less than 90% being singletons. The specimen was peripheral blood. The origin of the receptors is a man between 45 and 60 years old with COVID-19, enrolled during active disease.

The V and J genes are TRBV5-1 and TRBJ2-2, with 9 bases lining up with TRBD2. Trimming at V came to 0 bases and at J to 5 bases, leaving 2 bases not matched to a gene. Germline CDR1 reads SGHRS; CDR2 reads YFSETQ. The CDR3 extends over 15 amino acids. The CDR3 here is CASSLGLAGTGELFF. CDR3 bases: TGCGCCAGCAGCTTGGGGCTAGCGGGAACCGGGGAGCTGTTTTTT.

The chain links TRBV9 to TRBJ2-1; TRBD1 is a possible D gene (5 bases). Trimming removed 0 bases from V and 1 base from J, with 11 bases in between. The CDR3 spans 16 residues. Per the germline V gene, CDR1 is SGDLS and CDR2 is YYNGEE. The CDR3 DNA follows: TGTGCCAGCAGCGTAGAAACGGACACTTCCTACAATGAGCAGTTCTTC. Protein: CASSVETDTSYNEQFF.

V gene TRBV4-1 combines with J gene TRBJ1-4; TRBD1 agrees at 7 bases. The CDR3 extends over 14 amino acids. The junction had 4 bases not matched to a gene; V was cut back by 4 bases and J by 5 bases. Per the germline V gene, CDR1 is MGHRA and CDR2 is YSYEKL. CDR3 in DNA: TGCGCCAGCAGCCCCGGGACAGTCAATGAAAAACTGTTTTTT. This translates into CASSPGTVNEKLFF.

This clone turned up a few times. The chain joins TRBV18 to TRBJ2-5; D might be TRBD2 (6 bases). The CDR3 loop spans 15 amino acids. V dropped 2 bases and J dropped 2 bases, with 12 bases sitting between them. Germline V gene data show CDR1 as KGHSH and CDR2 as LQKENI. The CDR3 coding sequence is TGTGCCAGCTCACCAAGGGCGGGGACGCAAGAGACCCAGTACTTC. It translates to CASSPRAGTQETQYF.

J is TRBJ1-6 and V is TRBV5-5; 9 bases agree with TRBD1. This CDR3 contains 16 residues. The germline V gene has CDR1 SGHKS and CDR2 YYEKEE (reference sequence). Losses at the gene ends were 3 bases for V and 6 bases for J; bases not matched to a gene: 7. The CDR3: CASSWGQGELNSPLHF. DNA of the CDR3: TGTGCCAGCAGCTGGGGACAGGGCGAACTTAATTCACCCCTCCACTTT.

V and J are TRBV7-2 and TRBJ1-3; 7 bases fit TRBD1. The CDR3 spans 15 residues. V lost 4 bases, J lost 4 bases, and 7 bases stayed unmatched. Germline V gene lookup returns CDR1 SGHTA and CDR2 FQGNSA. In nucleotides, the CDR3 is TGTGCCAGCAGCTCCATACCAGGGGGAGGAAACACCATATATTTT. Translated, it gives CASSSIPGGGNTIYF.

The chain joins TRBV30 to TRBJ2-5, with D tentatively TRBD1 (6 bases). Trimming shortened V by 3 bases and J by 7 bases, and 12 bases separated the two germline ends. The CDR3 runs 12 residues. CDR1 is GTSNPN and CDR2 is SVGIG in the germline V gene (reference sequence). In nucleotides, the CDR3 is TGTGCCTGGAGACAGGGCTTAACGACCCAGTACTTC. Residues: CAWRQGLTTQYF.

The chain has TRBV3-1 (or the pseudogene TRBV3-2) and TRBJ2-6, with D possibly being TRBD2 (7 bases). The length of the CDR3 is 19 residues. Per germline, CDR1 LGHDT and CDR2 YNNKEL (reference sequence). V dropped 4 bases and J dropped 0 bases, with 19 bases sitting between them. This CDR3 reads CASSPNYREGSSGANVLTF. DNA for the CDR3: TGTGCCAGCAGCCCGAACTACAGGGAGGGGAGCTCTGGGGCCAACGTCCTGACTTTC.

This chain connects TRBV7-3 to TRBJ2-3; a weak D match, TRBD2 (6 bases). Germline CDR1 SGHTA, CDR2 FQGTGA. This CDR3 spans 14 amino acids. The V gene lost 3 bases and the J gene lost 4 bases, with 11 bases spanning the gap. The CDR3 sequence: CASSLDGRSDTQYF. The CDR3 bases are TGTGCCAGCAGCTTGGACGGGAGATCAGATACGCAGTATTTT.

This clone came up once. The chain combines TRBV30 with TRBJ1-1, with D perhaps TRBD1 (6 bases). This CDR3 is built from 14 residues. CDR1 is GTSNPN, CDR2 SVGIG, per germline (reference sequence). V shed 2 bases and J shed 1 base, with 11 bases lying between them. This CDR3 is CAWSTGQTNTEAFF. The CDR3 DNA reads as TGTGCCTGGAGTACAGGACAGACGAACACTGAAGCTTTCTTT.

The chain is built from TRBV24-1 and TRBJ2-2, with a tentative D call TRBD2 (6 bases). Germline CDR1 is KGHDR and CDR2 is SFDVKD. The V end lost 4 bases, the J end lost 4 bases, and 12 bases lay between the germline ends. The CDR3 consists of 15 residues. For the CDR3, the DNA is TGTGCCACCAGTGAGACTAGTTTCGGCACCGGGGAGCTGTTTTTT. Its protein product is CATSETSFGTGELFF.

The CDR3 DNA sequence: TGCAGTGCTAGTATGGCTAGCGCAAATCAAGAGACCCAGTACTTC. It specifies CSASMASANQETQYF. The chain employs TRBV20-1 and TRBJ2-5; TRBD2 might be the D (6 bases). Trimming removed 3 bases at V and 2 bases at J, with 16 bases between. The germline gives CDR1 DFQATT, CDR2 SNEGSKA (reference sequence). The CDR3 consists of 15 residues.

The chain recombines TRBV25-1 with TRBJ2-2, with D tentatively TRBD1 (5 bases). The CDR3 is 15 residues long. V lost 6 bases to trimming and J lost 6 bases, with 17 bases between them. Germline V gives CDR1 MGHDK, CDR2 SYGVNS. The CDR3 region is CASRGPYPSAGELFF. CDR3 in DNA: TGTGCCAGCAGGGGGCCTTATCCCAGTGCCGGGGAGCTGTTTTTT.

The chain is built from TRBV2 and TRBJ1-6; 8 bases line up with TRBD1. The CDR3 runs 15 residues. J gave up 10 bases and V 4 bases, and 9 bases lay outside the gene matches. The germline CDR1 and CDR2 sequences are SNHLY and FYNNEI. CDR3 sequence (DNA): TGTGCCAGCAGTGGGATCAGGGGGCAGGGCTCACCCCTCCACTTT. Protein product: CASSGIRGQGSPLHF.

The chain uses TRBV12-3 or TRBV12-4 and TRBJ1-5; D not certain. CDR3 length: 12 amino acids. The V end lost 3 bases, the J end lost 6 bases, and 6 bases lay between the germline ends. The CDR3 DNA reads TGTGCCAGCAGTTTCGGGAGTCAGCCCCAGCATTTT. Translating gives CASSFGSQPQHF.

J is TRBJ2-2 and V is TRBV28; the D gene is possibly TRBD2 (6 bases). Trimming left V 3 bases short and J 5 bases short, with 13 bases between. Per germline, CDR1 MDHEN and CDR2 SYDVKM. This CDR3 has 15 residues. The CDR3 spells CASSFLRESTGELFF. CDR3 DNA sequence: TGTGCCAGCAGTTTTCTTCGGGAGTCTACCGGGGAGCTGTTTTTT.

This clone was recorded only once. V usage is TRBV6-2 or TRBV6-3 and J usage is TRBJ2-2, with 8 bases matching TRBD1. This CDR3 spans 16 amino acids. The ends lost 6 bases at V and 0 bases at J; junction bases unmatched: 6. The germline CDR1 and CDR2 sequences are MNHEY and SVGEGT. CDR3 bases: TGTGCCAGCAGCGACGACAGGGGCCCGAACACCGGGGAGCTGTTTTTT. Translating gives CASSDDRGPNTGELFF.

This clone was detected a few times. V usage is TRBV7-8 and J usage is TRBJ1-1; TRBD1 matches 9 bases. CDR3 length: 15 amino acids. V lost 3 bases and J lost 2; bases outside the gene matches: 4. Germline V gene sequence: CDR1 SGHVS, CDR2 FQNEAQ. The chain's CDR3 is CASSFQTGGNTEAFF. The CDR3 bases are TGTGCCAGCAGCTTCCAGACAGGGGGAAACACTGAAGCTTTCTTT.

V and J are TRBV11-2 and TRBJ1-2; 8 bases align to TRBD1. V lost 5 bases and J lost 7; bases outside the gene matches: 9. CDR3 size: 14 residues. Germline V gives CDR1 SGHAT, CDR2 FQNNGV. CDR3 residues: CASSPRDRYLGYTF. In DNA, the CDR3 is TGTGCCAGCAGCCCCCGGGACAGGTACCTTGGCTACACCTTC.

The CDR3 loop reads CASSFNYEQYF. DNA of the CDR3: TGTGCCAGCAGCTTTAACTACGAGCAGTACTTC. The V and J genes are TRBV7-8 and TRBJ2-7; D unresolved. Germline lookup yields CDR1 SGHVS and CDR2 FQNEAQ. This CDR3 has 11 residues. Trimming stripped 3 bases from V and 3 bases from J, with 3 bases between.

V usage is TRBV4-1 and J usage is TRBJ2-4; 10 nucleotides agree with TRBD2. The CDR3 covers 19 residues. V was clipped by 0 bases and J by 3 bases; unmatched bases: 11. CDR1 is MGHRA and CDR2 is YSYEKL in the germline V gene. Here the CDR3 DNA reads TGCGCCAGCAGCCAAGATGTGAGCGGGAGGGGAGGGGGCAAAAACATTCAGTACTTC. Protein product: CASSQDVSGRGGGKNIQYF.

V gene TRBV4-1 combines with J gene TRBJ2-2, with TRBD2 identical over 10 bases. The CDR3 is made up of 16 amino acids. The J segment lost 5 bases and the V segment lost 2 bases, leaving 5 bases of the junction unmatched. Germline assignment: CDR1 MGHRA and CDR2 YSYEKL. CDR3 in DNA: TGCGCCAGCAGCCAATCCCCTAGCGGGAGAACCGGGGAGCTGTTTTTT. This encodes CASSQSPSGRTGELFF.

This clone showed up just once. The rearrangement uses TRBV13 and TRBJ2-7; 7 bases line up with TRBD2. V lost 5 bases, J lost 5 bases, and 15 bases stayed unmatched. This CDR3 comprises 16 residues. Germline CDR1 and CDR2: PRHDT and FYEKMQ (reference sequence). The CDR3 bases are TGTGCCAGCAGCCAGGAGGTGGGGGAGGGCCTGAACGAGCAGTACTTC. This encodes CASSQEVGEGLNEQYF.